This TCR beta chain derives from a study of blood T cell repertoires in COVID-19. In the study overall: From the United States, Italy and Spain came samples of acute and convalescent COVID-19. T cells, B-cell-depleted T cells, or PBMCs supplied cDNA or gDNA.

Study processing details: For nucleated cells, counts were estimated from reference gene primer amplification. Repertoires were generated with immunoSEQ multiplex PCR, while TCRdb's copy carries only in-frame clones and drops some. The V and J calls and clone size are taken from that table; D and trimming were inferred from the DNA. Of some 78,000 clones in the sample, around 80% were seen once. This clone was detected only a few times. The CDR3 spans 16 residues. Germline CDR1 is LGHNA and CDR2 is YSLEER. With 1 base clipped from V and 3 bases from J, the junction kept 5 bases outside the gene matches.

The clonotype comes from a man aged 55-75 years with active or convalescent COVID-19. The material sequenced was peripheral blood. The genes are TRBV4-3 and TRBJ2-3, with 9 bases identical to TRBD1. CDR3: CASSQAPTGGTDTQYF. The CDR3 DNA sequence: TGCGCCAGCAGCCAAGCCCCGACAGGGGGGACAGATACGCAGTATTTT.